Each of the 11 T cell receptor beta chains below was sequenced from the same sample in a study of CD8+ T cells in alopecia areata. Sequencing relied on a cDNA template that was reverse transcribed from extracted RNA. Libraries were prepared by immunoSEQ multiplex PCR; TCRdb keeps only in-frame clonotypes and omits some of them. The table lists over 50,000 clones, about half of them singletons, with about a sixth in the top ten. The sample in question was CD8+ T cells sorted from blood, obtained at week 0. These receptors were collected from a human donor with alopecia areata.

This sequence joins TRBV2 and TRBJ2-1, with a weak D call TRBD2 (7 bases). Germline V gene data show CDR1 as SNHLY and CDR2 as FYNNEI. CDR3 length equals 12 residues. The CDR3 bases are TGTGTAGAACGGGGGGCATACAATGAGCAGTTCTTC. Encoded protein: CVERGAYNEQFF. The whole variable domain, filled in from reference TRBV2 and TRBJ2-1, reads EPEVTQTPSHQVTQMGQEVILRCVPISNHLYFYWYRQILGQKVEFLVSFYNNEISEKSEIFDDQFSVERPDGSNFTLKIRSTKLEDSAMYFCVERGAYNEQFFGPGTRLTVL.

The chain links TRBV29-1 to TRBJ2-1, with D uncertain. The V and J ends lost 2 bases and 4 bases respectively, with 15 bases between them. Germline values: CDR1 SQVTM, CDR2 ANQGSEA. The CDR3 is made up of 15 amino acids. CDR3 protein: CSVELEWAVYNEQFF. In nucleotides, the CDR3 is TGCAGCGTTGAATTAGAATGGGCGGTTTACAATGAGCAGTTCTTC.

This clone turned up a few times. The V and J genes are TRBV29-1 and TRBJ2-3; 14 bases map to TRBD2. CDR1 and CDR2 (germline): SQVTM, ANQGSEA. The ends lost 7 bases at V and 5 bases at J; junction bases unmatched: 8. CDR3 length equals 15 residues. CDR3 DNA sequence: TGCAGCGCACTGGGACTAGCGGGAGAAGTAGATACGCAGTATTTT. It encodes CSALGLAGEVDTQYF.

The V gene is TRBV11-2, the J gene TRBJ2-7, with D perhaps matching TRBD1 or TRBD2 (7 bases each). Germline assignment: CDR1 SGHAT and CDR2 FQNNGV. This CDR3 spans 16 amino acids. V gave up 4 bases and J gave up 1 base, with 17 bases separating them. CDR3 sequence: CASSYHSGTASYEQYF. In nucleotides, the CDR3 is TGTGCCAGCAGCTATCACAGCGGGACAGCATCCTACGAGCAGTACTTC.

The DNA of the CDR3 is TGTGCCAGCAGCCCACCGACTAGCGGGAGATGGAATGAGCAGTTCTTC. This codes for CASSPPTSGRWNEQFF. V is TRBV9 and J is TRBJ2-1; the match to TRBD2 covers 12 bases. Germline lookup yields CDR1 SGDLS and CDR2 YYNGEE. The CDR3 consists of 16 residues. V gave up 4 bases and J gave up 7 bases; unmatched junction bases: 9.

This sequence joins TRBV5-6 and TRBJ1-1, with D uncertain. CDR1 is SGHDT, CDR2 YYEEEE, per germline. Trimming cost V 9 bases and J 3 bases, with 12 bases left between them. The length of the CDR3 is 12 residues. DNA for the CDR3: TGTGCCACCGCCGGGCGTTACACTGAAGCTTTCTTT. This translates into CATAGRYTEAFF.

At least ten counts were recorded for this clone. The V call is TRBV7-6, the J call TRBJ2-7, with a tentative D call TRBD2 (5 bases). Trimming stripped 5 bases from V and 1 base from J, with 9 bases between. Germline V CDR1 and CDR2: SGHVS, FNYEAQ. CDR3 length: 13 amino acids. The CDR3 DNA is TGTGCCAGCAGCAGCGGTCCATCCTACGAGCAGTACTTC. Amino acids: CASSSGPSYEQYF.

The V gene is TRBV9, the J gene TRBJ2-2, with a tentative D call TRBD1 (5 bases). CDR3 size: 16 residues. CDR1 and CDR2 from the germline V gene are SGDLS and YYNGEE. The V end was cut by 2 bases, the J end by 3 bases, with 14 bases between. CDR3 residues: CASSVEGRAYTGELFF. CDR3 in DNA: TGTGCCAGCAGCGTCGAAGGCAGGGCCTACACCGGGGAGCTGTTTTTT.

The chain is built from TRBV4-3 and TRBJ2-7; 8 bases map to TRBD2. There are 13 residues in the CDR3. CDR1 LGHNA and CDR2 YSLEER come from the germline V gene. The V gene end was trimmed by 9 bases and the J gene end by 2 bases; junction bases not matched to a gene: 6. The DNA of the CDR3 is TGCGCCAGTCCCACTAGCGGTACCTACGAGCAGTACTTC. Protein: CASPTSGTYEQYF.

The V call is TRBV29-1, the J call TRBJ1-1; D perhaps matches TRBD1 (5 bases). The germline V and J ends were trimmed by 6 bases and 8 bases, with 13 bases remaining between them. CDR1 is SQVTM and CDR2 is ANQGSEA in the germline V gene. The CDR3 runs 11 residues. CDR3 bases: TGCAGCGTGACCCGGGGGATAGAAGCTTTCTTT. It specifies CSVTRGIEAFF.

The chain joins TRBV25-1 to TRBJ2-4, with 10 bases identical to TRBD1. Looked up from germline, CDR1 is MGHDK and CDR2 is SYGVNS. CDR3 length equals 13 residues. Unmatched junction bases numbered 8, after V lost 8 bases and J lost 10 bases. CDR3 in amino acids: CASAGTGALIQYF. The DNA of the CDR3 is TGTGCCAGCGCCGGGACAGGGGCCCTTATTCAGTACTTC.